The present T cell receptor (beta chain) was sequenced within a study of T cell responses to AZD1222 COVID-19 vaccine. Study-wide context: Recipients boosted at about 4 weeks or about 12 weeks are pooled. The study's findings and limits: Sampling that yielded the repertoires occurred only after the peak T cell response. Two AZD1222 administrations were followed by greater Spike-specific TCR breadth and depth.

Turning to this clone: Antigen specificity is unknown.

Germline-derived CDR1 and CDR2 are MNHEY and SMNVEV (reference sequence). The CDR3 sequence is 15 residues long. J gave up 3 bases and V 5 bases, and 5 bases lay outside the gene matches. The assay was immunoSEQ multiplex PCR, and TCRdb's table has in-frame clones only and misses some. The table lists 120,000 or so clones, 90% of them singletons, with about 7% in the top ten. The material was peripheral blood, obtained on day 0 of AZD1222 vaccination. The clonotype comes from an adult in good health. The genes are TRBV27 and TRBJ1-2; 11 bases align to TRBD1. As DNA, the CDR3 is TGTGCCAGCAGTAGAGGACAGGGGGCGTACTATGGCTACACCTTC. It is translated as CASSRGQGAYYGYTF.